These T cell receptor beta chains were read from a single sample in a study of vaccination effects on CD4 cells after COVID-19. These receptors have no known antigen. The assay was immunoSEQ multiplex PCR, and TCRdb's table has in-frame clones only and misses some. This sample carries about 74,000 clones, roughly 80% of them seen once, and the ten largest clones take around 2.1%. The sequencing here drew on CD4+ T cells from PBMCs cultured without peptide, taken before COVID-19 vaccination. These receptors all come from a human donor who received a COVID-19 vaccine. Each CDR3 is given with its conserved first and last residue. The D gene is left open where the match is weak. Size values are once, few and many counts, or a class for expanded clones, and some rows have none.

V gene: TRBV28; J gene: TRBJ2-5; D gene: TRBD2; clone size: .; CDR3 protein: CASSFIPSGDGETQYF
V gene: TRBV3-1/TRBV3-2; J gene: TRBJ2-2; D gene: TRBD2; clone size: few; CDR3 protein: CASNPTSGAGELFF
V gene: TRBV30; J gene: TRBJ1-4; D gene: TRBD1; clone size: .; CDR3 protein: CAWSKGQGPEKLFF
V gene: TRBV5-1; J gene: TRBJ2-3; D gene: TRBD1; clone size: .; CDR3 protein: CASSSGTVTDTQYF
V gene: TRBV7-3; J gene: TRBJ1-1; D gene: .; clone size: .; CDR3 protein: CASSLTSNTEAFF
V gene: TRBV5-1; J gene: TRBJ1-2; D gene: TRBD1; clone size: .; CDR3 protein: CASSLTGESGYTF
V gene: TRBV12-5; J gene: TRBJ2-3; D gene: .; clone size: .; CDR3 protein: CASGLGTRSTDTQYF
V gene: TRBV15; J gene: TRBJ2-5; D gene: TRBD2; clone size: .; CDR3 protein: CATSRDPGGGQETQYF
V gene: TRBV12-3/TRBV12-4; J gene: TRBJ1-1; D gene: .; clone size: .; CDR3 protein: CASSLGPNTEAFF
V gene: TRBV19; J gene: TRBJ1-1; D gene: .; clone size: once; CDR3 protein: CASRRQILNTEAFF
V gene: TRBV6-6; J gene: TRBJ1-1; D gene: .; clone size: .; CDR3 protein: CASRTVDTEAFF
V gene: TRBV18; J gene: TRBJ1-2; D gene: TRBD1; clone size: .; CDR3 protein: CASSLGQGVHYGYTF
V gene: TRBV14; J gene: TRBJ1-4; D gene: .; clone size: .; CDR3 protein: CASSRSGGWLEKLFF
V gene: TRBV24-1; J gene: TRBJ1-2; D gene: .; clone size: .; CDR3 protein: CATSDTYYGYTF
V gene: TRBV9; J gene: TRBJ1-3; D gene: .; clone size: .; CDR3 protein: CASSVSVTSSGNTIYF
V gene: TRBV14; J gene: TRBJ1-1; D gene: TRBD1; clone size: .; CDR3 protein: CASSQRGRFTEAFF
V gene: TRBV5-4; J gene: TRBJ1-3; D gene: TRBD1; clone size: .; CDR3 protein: CASSFRSGTGGNTIYF
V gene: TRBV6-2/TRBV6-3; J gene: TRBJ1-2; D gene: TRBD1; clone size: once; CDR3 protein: CASSPPPGQGTYGYTF
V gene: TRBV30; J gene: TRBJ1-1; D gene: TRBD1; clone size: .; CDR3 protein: CAWSPGQGFTEAFF
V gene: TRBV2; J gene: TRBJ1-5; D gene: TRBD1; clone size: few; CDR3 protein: CASSRQGVRNQPQHF
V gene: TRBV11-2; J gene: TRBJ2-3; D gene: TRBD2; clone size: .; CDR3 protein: CASSWGSGGGTDTQYF
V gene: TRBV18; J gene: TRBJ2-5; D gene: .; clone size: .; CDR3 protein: CASSPTLDGQETQYF
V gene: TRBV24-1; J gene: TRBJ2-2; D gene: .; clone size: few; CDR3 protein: CATSDPPGAPSTGELFF
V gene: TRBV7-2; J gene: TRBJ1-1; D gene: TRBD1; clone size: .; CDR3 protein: CASSLSPGGGTEAFF
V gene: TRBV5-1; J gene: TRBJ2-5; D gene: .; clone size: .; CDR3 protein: CASSSQETQYF
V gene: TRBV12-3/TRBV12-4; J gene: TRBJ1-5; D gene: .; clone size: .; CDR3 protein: CASSFKRDQPQHF
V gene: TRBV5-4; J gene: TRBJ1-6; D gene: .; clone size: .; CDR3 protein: CASSLDRENSPLHF
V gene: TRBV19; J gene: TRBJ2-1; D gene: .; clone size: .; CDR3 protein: CASSSQGGFRNEQFF
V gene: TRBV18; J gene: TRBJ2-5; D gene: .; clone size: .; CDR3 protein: CASSPNSRETQYF
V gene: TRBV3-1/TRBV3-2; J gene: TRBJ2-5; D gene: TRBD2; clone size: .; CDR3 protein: CASSLGTSGGEETQYF
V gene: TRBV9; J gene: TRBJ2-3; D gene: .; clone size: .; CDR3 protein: CASSPSSRASTDTQYF
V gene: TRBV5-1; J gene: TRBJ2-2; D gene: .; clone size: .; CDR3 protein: CASSLTVPKTGELFF
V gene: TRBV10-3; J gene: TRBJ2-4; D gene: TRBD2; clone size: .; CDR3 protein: CAISAEGGAGDIQYF
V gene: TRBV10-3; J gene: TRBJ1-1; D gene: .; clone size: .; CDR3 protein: CAISESLQPEAFF
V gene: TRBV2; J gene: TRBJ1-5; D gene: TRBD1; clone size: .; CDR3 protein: CASSVEGGLGQPQHF
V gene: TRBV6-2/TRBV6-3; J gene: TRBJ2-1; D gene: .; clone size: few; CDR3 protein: CASSLGGQTSYNEQFF
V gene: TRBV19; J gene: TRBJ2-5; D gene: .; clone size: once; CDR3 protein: CASSPPGTRRETQYF
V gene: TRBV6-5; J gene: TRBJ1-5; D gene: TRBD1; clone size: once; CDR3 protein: CASKVTGGQPQHF
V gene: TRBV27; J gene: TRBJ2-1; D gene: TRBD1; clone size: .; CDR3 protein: CASSFFYTGENYNEQFF
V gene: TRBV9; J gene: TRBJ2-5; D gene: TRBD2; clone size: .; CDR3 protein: CASSGVAGGRETQYF
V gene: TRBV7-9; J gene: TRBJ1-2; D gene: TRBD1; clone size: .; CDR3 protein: CASSTRRQGHGYTF
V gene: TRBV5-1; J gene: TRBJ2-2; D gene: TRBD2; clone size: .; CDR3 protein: CASSLGTSSGTGELFF
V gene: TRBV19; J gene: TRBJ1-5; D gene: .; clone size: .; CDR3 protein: CASLEGGYSNQPQHF
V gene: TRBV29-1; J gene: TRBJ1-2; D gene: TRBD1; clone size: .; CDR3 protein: CSAGGQGVFDGYTF
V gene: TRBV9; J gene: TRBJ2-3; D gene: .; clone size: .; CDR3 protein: CASSVSSTAFSTDTQYF
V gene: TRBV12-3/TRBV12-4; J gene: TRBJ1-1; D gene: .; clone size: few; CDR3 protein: CASSPGYTEAFF
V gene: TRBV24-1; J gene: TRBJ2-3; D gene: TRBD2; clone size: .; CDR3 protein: CATSDPLGPGRLNTQYF
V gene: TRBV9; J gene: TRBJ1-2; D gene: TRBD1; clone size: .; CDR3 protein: CASSALQGKGHGYTF
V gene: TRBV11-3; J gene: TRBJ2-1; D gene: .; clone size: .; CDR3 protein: CASSPRGGSYNEQFF